A single T cell receptor (beta chain) is shown here with its context. Other DNA sequences in this sample translate to the same CDR3. This CDR3 is 12 amino acids long. Germline loops: CDR1 MDHEN, CDR2 SYDVKM. V dropped 3 bases and J dropped 5 bases, with 5 bases sitting between them. The data derive from a study of human versus mouse CDR3 diversity and MHC coevolution. Only in-frame clones appear in the TCRdb table, and some are missing; sequencing was by immunoSEQ multiplex PCR. Of roughly 86,000 clones in the sample, 90% to 95% were seen once. The sequence was obtained from a person aged 25 to 75 in good health. The chain combines TRBV28 with TRBJ2-4; tentative D call: TRBD2 (5 bases). Sequencing was done on a sample of naive CD4+ T cells from blood. Regarding subset: CD45RO-negative CD62L-positive naive CD4 T cells. CDR3 sequence (DNA): TGTGCCAGCAGTTTGGGAGAAAACATTCAGTACTTC. Encoded protein: CASSLGENIQYF. The full variable domain, rest sourced from reference TRBV28 and TRBJ2-4, is DVKVTQSSRYLVKRTGEKVFLECVQDMDHENMFWYRQDPGLGLRLIYFSYDVKMKEKGDIPEGYSVSREKKERFSLILESASTNQTSMYLCASSLGENIQYFGAGTRLSVL.